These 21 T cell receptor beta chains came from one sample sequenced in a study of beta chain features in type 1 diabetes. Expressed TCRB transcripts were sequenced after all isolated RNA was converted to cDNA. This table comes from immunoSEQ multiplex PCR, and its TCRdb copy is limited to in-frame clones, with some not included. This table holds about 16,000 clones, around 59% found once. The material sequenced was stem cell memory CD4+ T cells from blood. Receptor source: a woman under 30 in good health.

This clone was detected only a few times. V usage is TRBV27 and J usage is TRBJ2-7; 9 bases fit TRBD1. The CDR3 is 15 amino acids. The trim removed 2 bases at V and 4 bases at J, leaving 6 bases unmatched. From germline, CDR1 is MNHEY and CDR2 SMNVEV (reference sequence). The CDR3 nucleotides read TGTGCCAGCAGTTTAATTGGGACAGGGAATTACGAGCAGTACTTC. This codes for CASSLIGTGNYEQYF.

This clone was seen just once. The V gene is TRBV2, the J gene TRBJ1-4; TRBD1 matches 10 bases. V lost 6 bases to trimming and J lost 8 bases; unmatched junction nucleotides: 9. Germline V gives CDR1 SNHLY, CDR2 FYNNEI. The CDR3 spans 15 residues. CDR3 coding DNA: TGTGCCAGCAGGACTCCCGGGACAGGGGAAGAAAAACTGTTTTTT. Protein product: CASRTPGTGEEKLFF.

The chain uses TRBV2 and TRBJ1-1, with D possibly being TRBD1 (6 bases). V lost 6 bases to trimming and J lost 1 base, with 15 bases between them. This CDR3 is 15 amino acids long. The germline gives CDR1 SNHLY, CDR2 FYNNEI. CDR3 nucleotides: TGTGCCAGCAGGGAGGAGACAGGAGAGAACACTGAAGCTTTCTTT. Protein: CASREETGENTEAFF.

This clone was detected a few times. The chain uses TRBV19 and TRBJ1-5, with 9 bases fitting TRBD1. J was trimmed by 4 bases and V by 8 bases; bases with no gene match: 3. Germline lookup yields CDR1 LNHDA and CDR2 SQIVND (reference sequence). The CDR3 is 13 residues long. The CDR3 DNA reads TGTGCCAGTGGACAGGGGCCAAATCAGCCCCAGCATTTT. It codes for CASGQGPNQPQHF.

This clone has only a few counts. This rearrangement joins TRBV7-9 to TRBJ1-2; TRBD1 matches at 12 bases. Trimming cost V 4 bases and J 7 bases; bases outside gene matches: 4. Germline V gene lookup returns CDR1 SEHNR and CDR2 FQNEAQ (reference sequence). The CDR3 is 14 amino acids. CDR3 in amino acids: CASSWGQGALGYTF. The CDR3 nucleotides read TGTGCCAGCAGCTGGGGACAGGGGGCGCTTGGCTACACCTTC.

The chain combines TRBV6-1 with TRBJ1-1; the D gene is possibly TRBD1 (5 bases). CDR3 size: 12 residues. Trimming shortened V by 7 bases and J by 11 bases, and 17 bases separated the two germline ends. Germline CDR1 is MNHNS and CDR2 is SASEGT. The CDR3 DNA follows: TGTGCCAGCACCCTAAGGGGCAGGAAGGCTTTCTTT. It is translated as CASTLRGRKAFF.

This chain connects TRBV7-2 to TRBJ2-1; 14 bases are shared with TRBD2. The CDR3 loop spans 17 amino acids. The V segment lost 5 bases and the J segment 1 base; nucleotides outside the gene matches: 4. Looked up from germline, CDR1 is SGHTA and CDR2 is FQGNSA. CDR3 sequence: CASSIGTSGSSYNEQFF. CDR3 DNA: TGTGCCAGCAGCATTGGGACTAGCGGGAGTTCCTACAATGAGCAGTTCTTC.

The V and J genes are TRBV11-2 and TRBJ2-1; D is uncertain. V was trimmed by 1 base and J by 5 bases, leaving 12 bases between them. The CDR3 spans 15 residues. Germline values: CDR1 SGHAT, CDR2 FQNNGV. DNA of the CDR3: TGTGCCAGCAGCTTAGCCGTAAGAGCCCACAATGAGCAGTTCTTC. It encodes CASSLAVRAHNEQFF.

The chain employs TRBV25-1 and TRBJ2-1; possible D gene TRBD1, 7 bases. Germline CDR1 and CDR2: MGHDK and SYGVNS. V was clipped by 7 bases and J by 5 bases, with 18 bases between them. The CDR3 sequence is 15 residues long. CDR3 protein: CASTAEGAQHNEQFF. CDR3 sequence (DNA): TGTGCCAGCACAGCGGAGGGGGCTCAACACAATGAGCAGTTCTTC. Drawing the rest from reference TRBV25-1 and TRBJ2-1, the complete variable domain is EADIYQTPRYLVIGTGKKITLECSQTMGHDKMYWYQQDPGMELHLIHYSYGVNSTEKGDLSSESTVSRIRTEHFPLTLESARPSHTSQYLCASTAEGAQHNEQFFGPGTRLTVL.

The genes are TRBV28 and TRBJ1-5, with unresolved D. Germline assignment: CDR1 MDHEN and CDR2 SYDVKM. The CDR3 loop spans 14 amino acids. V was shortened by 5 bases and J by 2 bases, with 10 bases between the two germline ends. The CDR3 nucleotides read TGTGCCAGCAGTCCCGGGGTGGGCAATCAGCCCCAGCATTTT. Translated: CASSPGVGNQPQHF.

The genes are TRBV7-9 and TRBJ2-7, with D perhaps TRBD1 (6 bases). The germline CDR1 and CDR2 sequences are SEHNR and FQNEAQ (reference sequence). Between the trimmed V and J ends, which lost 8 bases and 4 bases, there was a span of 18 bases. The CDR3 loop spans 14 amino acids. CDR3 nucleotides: TGTGCCAGCGGAAGTCTTCAGGGGAGATACGAGCAGTACTTC. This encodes CASGSLQGRYEQYF.

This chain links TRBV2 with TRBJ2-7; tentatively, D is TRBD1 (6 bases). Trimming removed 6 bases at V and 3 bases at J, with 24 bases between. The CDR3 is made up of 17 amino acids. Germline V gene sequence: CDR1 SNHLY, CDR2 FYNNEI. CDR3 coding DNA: TGTGCCAGCAGAGCTCAACTGGACAGACGCACAGTCTACGAGCAGTACTTC. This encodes CASRAQLDRRTVYEQYF.

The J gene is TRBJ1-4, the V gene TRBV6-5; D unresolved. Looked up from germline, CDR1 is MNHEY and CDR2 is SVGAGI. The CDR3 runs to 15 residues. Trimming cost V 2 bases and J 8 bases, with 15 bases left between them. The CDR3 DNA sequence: TGTGCCAGCAGTTACGGCGGGAGTTTTGGGGAAAAACTGTTTTTT. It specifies CASSYGGSFGEKLFF.

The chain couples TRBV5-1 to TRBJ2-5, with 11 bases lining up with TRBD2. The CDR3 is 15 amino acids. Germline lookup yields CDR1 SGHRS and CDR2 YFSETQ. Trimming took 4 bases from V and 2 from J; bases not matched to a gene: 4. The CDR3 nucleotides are TGCGCCAGCAGCCGGGGGACTAGCGGTCAAGAGACCCAGTACTTC. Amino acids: CASSRGTSGQETQYF. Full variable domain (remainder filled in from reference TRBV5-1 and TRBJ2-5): KAGVTQTPRYLIKTRGQQVTLSCSPISGHRSVSWYQQTPGQGLQFLFEYFSETQRNKGNFPGRFSGRQFSNSRSEMNVSTLELGDSALYLCASSRGTSGQETQYFGPGTRLLVL.

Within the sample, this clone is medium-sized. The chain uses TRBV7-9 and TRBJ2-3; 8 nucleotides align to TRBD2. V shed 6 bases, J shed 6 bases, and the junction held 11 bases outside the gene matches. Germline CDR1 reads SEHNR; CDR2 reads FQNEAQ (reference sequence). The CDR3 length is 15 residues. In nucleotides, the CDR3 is TGTGCCAGCAGTTCGGCCGGGGGGGCCGGGGATACGCAGTATTTT. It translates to CASSSAGGAGDTQYF. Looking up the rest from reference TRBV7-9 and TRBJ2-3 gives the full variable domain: DTGVSQNPRHKITKRGQNVTFRCDPISEHNRLYWYRQTLGQGPEFLTYFQNEAQLEKSRLLSDRFSAERPKGSFSTLEIQRTEQGDSAMYLCASSSAGGAGDTQYFGPGTRLTVL.

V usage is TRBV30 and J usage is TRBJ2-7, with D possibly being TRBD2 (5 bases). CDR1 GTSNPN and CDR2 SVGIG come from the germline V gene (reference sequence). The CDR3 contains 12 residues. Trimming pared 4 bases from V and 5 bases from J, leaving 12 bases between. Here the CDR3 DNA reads TGTGCCTGGAACGGAGGACTGCACGAGCAGTACTTC. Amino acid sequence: CAWNGGLHEQYF.

The CDR3 region has the DNA TGTGCCAGCAGCTCTCTTAGGGGGGGTAGGGAACCCCAGCATTTT. This gives the protein CASSSLRGGREPQHF. This chain connects TRBV2 to TRBJ1-5; possible D gene TRBD1, 6 bases. Germline loops: CDR1 SNHLY, CDR2 FYNNEI. V lost 6 bases and J 10 bases, leaving 22 bases between the germline ends. The CDR3 is 15 residues long.

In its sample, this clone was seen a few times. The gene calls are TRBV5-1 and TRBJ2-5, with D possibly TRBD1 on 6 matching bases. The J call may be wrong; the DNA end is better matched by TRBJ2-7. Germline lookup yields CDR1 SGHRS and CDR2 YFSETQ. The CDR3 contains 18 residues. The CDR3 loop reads CASSFGTPRVRETYEQYF. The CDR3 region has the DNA TGCGCCAGCAGCTTCGGGACACCGCGGGTGAGGGAAACCTACGAGCAGTACTTC.

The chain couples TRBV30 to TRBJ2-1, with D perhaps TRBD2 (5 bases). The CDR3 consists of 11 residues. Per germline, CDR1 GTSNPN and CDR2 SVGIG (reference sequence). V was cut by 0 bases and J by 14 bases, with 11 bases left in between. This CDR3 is CAWSVLESKFF. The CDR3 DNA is TGTGCCTGGAGTGTACTAGAGTCCAAGTTCTTC.

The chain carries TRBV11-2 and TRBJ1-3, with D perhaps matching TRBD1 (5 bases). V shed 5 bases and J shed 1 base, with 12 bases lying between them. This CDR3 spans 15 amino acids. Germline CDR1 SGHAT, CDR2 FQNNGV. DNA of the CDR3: TGTGCCAGCAGCGTTCTCCAGGGATCTGGAAACACCATATATTTT. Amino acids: CASSVLQGSGNTIYF.

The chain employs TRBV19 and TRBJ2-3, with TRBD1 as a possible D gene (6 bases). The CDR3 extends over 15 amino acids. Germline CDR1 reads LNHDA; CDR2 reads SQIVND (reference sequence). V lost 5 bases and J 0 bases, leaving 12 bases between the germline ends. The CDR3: CASSAQGFSTDTQYF. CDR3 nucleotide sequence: TGTGCCAGTAGTGCACAGGGATTTAGCACAGATACGCAGTATTTT.